Sequencing of this TCR beta chain was carried out in a study of CXCR3-negative and CXCR3-positive naive CD8 T cells. Notes on the study in general: TRBV-TRBJ usage was similar across naive CXCR3 subsets but distinct in memory cells. Comparison of naive cells showed more hydrophobic TRB CDR3s in CXCR3-positive than in CXCR3-negative naive cells.

A CD45RO-CCR7+CD27+CD95- profile was what naive CD8+ T cells displayed. The libraries of TRB cDNA were constructed through 5' RACE using UMI labels. After re-calling the 5' RACE reads, TCRdb lists one entry per CDR3 protein, DNA absent. The sample yields approximately 140,000 distinct CDR3 sequences, of which the top ten take up about 0.28%. Germline V gives CDR1 MDHEN, CDR2 SYDVKM. This CDR3 comprises 13 residues. With respect to this clonotype: Its antigen is unknown.

V gene TRBV28 combines with J gene TRBJ2-5; TCRdb's D gene call, TRBD1, goes unchecked for lack of DNA. The clonotype was recovered from a human donor in good health. Some clones in this sample may be carry-over from other donors' samples. The sequencing input was naive CXCR3+ CD8+ T cells from blood. Stated subset: CD45RO-CCR7+CD27+CD95- naive CD8+ T cells expressing CXCR3 (TNR3+). Here the CDR3 reads CASRTLGEETQYF.